These T cell receptor beta chains were read from a single sample in a study of blood T cell repertoires in COVID-19. Profiled with immunoSEQ multiplex PCR; TCRdb holds only in-frame clones, not every one. The table includes roughly 190,000 clones, roughly 84% detected once. What was sequenced was PBMCs or T cells enriched from blood (not recorded which). These receptors all stem from a woman younger than 45 who had been exposed to COVID-19. CDR3s include the opening cysteine and the closing phenylalanine or tryptophan. The D gene is left open where the match is weak. Clone size is shown for a subset of rows, as once, few, many or a class of expanded clone.

abundance: .; d_gene: .; j_gene: TRBJ1-2; len: 15; v_gene: TRBV5-4; CDR3nt: TGTGCCAGCAGCTTGAGTATTGCACAGGACTATGGCTACACCTTC; CDR3aa: CASSLSIAQDYGYTF
abundance: .; d_gene: TRBD2; j_gene: TRBJ2-1; len: 15; v_gene: TRBV28; CDR3nt: TGTGCCAGCAGGGAGGGACTAGCGGGGTTTAATGAGCAGTTCTTC; CDR3aa: CASREGLAGFNEQFF
abundance: .; d_gene: TRBD1; j_gene: TRBJ1-1; len: 13; v_gene: TRBV5-6; CDR3nt: TGTGCCAGCAGGGCCGGGACAGGCCTTGAAGCTTTCTTT; CDR3aa: CASRAGTGLEAFF
abundance: .; d_gene: .; j_gene: TRBJ2-5; len: 17; v_gene: TRBV21-1; CDR3nt: TGTGCCAGCAGCTCCCGAAGCGGGGGGGCCCCACAAGAGACCCAGTACTTC; CDR3aa: CASSSRSGGAPQETQYF
abundance: .; d_gene: TRBD1; j_gene: TRBJ1-5; len: 15; v_gene: TRBV7-2; CDR3nt: TGTGCCAGCAGCGCACAGGGGTTTAGAAATCAGCCCCAGCATTTT; CDR3aa: CASSAQGFRNQPQHF
abundance: .; d_gene: TRBD1; j_gene: TRBJ2-7; len: 16; v_gene: TRBV7-9; CDR3nt: TGTGCCAGCAGCCACATCCGGGACAGGGGACCCTACGAGCAGTACTTC; CDR3aa: CASSHIRDRGPYEQYF
abundance: .; d_gene: TRBD2; j_gene: TRBJ2-1; len: 17; v_gene: TRBV19; CDR3nt: TGTGCCAGTAGTCAGAGACTAGCGGGGACTCTGGGGGATGAGCAGTTCTTC; CDR3aa: CASSQRLAGTLGDEQFF
abundance: .; d_gene: TRBD1; j_gene: TRBJ1-2; len: 13; v_gene: TRBV30; CDR3nt: TGTGCCTGGAACCCGGACAGGGGGAGCGGCTACACCTTC; CDR3aa: CAWNPDRGSGYTF
abundance: .; d_gene: .; j_gene: TRBJ1-6; len: 13; v_gene: TRBV7-9; CDR3nt: TGTGCCAGCAGCTTGGGGGCCCTGTCACCCCTCCACTTT; CDR3aa: CASSLGALSPLHF
abundance: .; d_gene: TRBD1; j_gene: TRBJ1-6; len: 12; v_gene: TRBV3-1/TRBV3-2; CDR3nt: TGTGCCAGCAGCGTAACAGGGGCACCCCTCCACTTT; CDR3aa: CASSVTGAPLHF
abundance: .; d_gene: TRBD2; j_gene: TRBJ2-1; len: 15; v_gene: TRBV27; CDR3nt: TGTGCCAGCAGTATCGGGGGGAGCTCCTACAATGAGCAGTTCTTC; CDR3aa: CASSIGGSSYNEQFF
abundance: .; d_gene: .; j_gene: TRBJ1-2; len: 13; v_gene: TRBV28; CDR3nt: TGTGCCAGCAGTACCGAGGGGGACTATGGCTACACCTTC; CDR3aa: CASSTEGDYGYTF
abundance: .; d_gene: .; j_gene: TRBJ2-7; len: 15; v_gene: TRBV4-1; CDR3nt: TGCGCCAGCAGCCAAGATCCAGGGGGAGGCTACGAGCAGTACTTC; CDR3aa: CASSQDPGGGYEQYF
abundance: .; d_gene: .; j_gene: TRBJ1-1; len: 16; v_gene: TRBV18; CDR3nt: TGTGCCAGCTCACCACCAGACACTCGTATGAACACTGAAGCTTTCTTT; CDR3aa: CASSPPDTRMNTEAFF
abundance: .; d_gene: .; j_gene: TRBJ2-2; len: 18; v_gene: TRBV11-3; CDR3nt: TGTGCCAGCAGCTTAAACTCTTGGCGGGACCAAAACACCGGGGAGCTGTTTTTT; CDR3aa: CASSLNSWRDQNTGELFF
abundance: .; d_gene: TRBD1; j_gene: TRBJ2-2; len: 16; v_gene: TRBV19; CDR3nt: TGTGCCAGTAGTACCGTAACAGGGGGATATACCGGGGAGCTGTTTTTT; CDR3aa: CASSTVTGGYTGELFF
abundance: .; d_gene: .; j_gene: TRBJ1-5; len: 17; v_gene: TRBV6-2/TRBV6-3; CDR3nt: TGTGCCAGCAGTTACTCCTACAGGGTTGGTAGCAATCAGCCCCAGCATTTT; CDR3aa: CASSYSYRVGSNQPQHF
abundance: .; d_gene: .; j_gene: TRBJ2-7; len: 14; v_gene: TRBV6-5; CDR3nt: TGTGCCAGCAGTAAGATAGTGTCCTCCTACGAGCAGTACTTC; CDR3aa: CASSKIVSSYEQYF
abundance: .; d_gene: TRBD1; j_gene: TRBJ1-2; len: 15; v_gene: TRBV7-9; CDR3nt: TGTGCCAGCAGCCATAGCCCCGGGACAGGGGTTGGCTACACCTTC; CDR3aa: CASSHSPGTGVGYTF
abundance: .; d_gene: .; j_gene: TRBJ2-6; len: 16; v_gene: TRBV29-1; CDR3nt: TGCAGCGTCGCTAATGATGTGCACTCTGGGGCCAACGTCCTGACTTTC; CDR3aa: CSVANDVHSGANVLTF
abundance: .; d_gene: .; j_gene: TRBJ1-2; len: 15; v_gene: TRBV4-2; CDR3nt: TGTGCCAGCAGCCAAGGGCGGGGACTTTCCCATGGCTACACCTTC; CDR3aa: CASSQGRGLSHGYTF
abundance: .; d_gene: TRBD1; j_gene: TRBJ2-7; len: 13; v_gene: TRBV7-3; CDR3nt: TGTGCCAGCAGCTCCGGGACAGAGAGCGAGCAGTACTTC; CDR3aa: CASSSGTESEQYF
abundance: .; d_gene: .; j_gene: TRBJ2-2; len: 15; v_gene: TRBV7-6; CDR3nt: TGTGCCAGCAGCTTAGCGAGGGATTTTCACGGGGAGCTGTTTTTT; CDR3aa: CASSLARDFHGELFF
abundance: .; d_gene: .; j_gene: TRBJ2-5; len: 18; v_gene: TRBV14; CDR3nt: TGTGCCAGCAGCCAAGATCCGGGACTCCGGGTTCGGGGAGAGACCCAGTACTTC; CDR3aa: CASSQDPGLRVRGETQYF
abundance: .; d_gene: TRBD1; j_gene: TRBJ1-2; len: 14; v_gene: TRBV19; CDR3nt: TGTGCCAGTAGCCCGACAGGGACTAACTATGGCTACACCTTC; CDR3aa: CASSPTGTNYGYTF
abundance: once; d_gene: .; j_gene: TRBJ1-1; len: 12; v_gene: TRBV12-3/TRBV12-4; CDR3nt: TGTGCCAGCAGTTTAGCTGCAGGAAGAGCTTTCTTT; CDR3aa: CASSLAAGRAFF
abundance: .; d_gene: TRBD1; j_gene: TRBJ2-5; len: 13; v_gene: TRBV6-5; CDR3nt: TGTGCCAGCACTTGGACAGGGAGGGAGACCCAGTACTTC; CDR3aa: CASTWTGRETQYF
abundance: .; d_gene: .; j_gene: TRBJ1-5; len: 15; v_gene: TRBV4-1; CDR3nt: TGCGCCAGCAGCCAAGTTGGGACTCTTAATCAGCCCCAGCATTTT; CDR3aa: CASSQVGTLNQPQHF
abundance: .; d_gene: TRBD1; j_gene: TRBJ1-6; len: 16; v_gene: TRBV2; CDR3nt: TGTGCCAGCAGTAGGACAGGGGACACCTATAATTCACCCCTCCACTTT; CDR3aa: CASSRTGDTYNSPLHF
abundance: .; d_gene: TRBD1; j_gene: TRBJ1-5; len: 17; v_gene: TRBV27; CDR3nt: TGTGCCAGCAGATCGGGACAGGGTATTCTCAGCAATCAGCCCCAGCATTTT; CDR3aa: CASRSGQGILSNQPQHF
abundance: few; d_gene: .; j_gene: TRBJ1-1; len: 13; v_gene: TRBV14; CDR3nt: TGTGCCAGCAGCCTAAATGTGAACACTGAAGCTTTCTTT; CDR3aa: CASSLNVNTEAFF
abundance: .; d_gene: TRBD1; j_gene: TRBJ2-7; len: 17; v_gene: TRBV27; CDR3nt: TGTGCCAGCAGTTCCCTCCTCGTGACAGGGGCTGGCTACGAGCAGTACTTC; CDR3aa: CASSSLLVTGAGYEQYF
abundance: .; d_gene: .; j_gene: TRBJ2-7; len: 14; v_gene: TRBV9; CDR3nt: TGTGCCAGCAGCTCAGAGACAGGTACCTACGAGCAGTACTTC; CDR3aa: CASSSETGTYEQYF
abundance: .; d_gene: .; j_gene: TRBJ2-7; len: 15; v_gene: TRBV10-1; CDR3nt: TGCGCCAGCAGTGAGCCTTGGACAGACGGTGGGAAGCAGTACTTC; CDR3aa: CASSEPWTDGGKQYF
abundance: .; d_gene: TRBD2; j_gene: TRBJ2-5; len: 18; v_gene: TRBV5-1; CDR3nt: TGCGCCAGCAGCTTGGGCAAGGGACTAGCGGGGAAACAAGAGACCCAGTACTTC; CDR3aa: CASSLGKGLAGKQETQYF
abundance: .; d_gene: .; j_gene: TRBJ1-6; len: 14; v_gene: TRBV16; CDR3nt: TGTGCCAGCAGCCAATATAACGGGGTATCACCCCTCCACTTT; CDR3aa: CASSQYNGVSPLHF
abundance: .; d_gene: .; j_gene: TRBJ1-1; len: 18; v_gene: TRBV14; CDR3nt: TGTGCCAGCAGCCACGACCTACGACAGGATGTCTTTAGCACTGAAGCTTTCTTT; CDR3aa: CASSHDLRQDVFSTEAFF
abundance: .; d_gene: TRBD2; j_gene: TRBJ2-3; len: 14; v_gene: TRBV18; CDR3nt: TGTGCCAGCTCAGGGACTAGCGGAACAGATACGCAGTATTTT; CDR3aa: CASSGTSGTDTQYF
abundance: .; d_gene: .; j_gene: TRBJ2-7; len: 12; v_gene: TRBV29-1; CDR3nt: TGCAGCGTTGAATCGGCCGGGAGCCCACAGTACTTC; CDR3aa: CSVESAGSPQYF
abundance: .; d_gene: .; j_gene: TRBJ2-6; len: 15; v_gene: TRBV11-3; CDR3nt: TGTGCCAGCAGCTTAGGAGGTTCTGGGGCCAACGTCCTGACTTTC; CDR3aa: CASSLGGSGANVLTF
abundance: .; d_gene: TRBD1; j_gene: TRBJ2-7; len: 15; v_gene: TRBV6-5; CDR3nt: TGTGCCAGCAGTTACGAGGACAGGAGTGGAGACGAGCAGTACTTC; CDR3aa: CASSYEDRSGDEQYF
abundance: .; d_gene: .; j_gene: TRBJ1-4; len: 14; v_gene: TRBV29-1; CDR3nt: TGCAGCCTTGGGGTTGTCGGCGGGTTGCAGGACCTGTTTTTT; CDR3aa: CSLGVVGGLQDLFF
abundance: .; d_gene: .; j_gene: TRBJ2-1; len: 16; v_gene: TRBV19; CDR3nt: TGTGCCAGTACCAACCCCGCGGAGGGGTGGTTCAAGGAGCAGTTCTTC; CDR3aa: CASTNPAEGWFKEQFF
abundance: once; d_gene: TRBD1; j_gene: TRBJ1-5; len: 15; v_gene: TRBV15; CDR3nt: TGTGCCACCAGCGAGCGACAGGGAGGCAATCAGCCCCAGCATTTT; CDR3aa: CATSERQGGNQPQHF
abundance: .; d_gene: .; j_gene: TRBJ2-1; len: 12; v_gene: TRBV15; CDR3nt: TGTGCCACCAGCAGAGATGACTACAGACAGTTCTTC; CDR3aa: CATSRDDYRQFF
abundance: .; d_gene: TRBD2; j_gene: TRBJ2-2; len: 18; v_gene: TRBV10-3; CDR3nt: TGTGCCATCAGTGGGTTAGGTCGCGGGACTAGTACTGCCGGGGAGCTGTTTTTT; CDR3aa: CAISGLGRGTSTAGELFF
abundance: .; d_gene: .; j_gene: TRBJ1-1; len: 13; v_gene: TRBV18; CDR3nt: TGTGCCAGCTCACTCGGTGCGGGCTCGATGGCTTTCTTT; CDR3aa: CASSLGAGSMAFF